This T cell receptor beta chain was recorded in a study of blood T cell repertoires in COVID-19. Study summary: Both acute and convalescent COVID-19 samples were obtained from the United States, Italy and Spain.

Per the original methods: Reference gene primer amplification in the assay estimated nucleated cell counts. Data came from immunoSEQ multiplex PCR; TCRdb stores just in-frame clones and leaves some out. Clone size and the V and J calls come from that table; the DNA yielded D and trimming. In the table there are 250,000 to 400,000 clones, 85% to 90% of which are singletons. CDR3 length: 17 amino acids. V shed 2 bases and J 7 bases; nucleotides not matched to a gene: 14. Germline V gene sequence: CDR1 WNHNN, CDR2 SYGVQD (reference sequence). The TCR comes from a woman between 25 and 40 years old with COVID-19, enrolled during active disease. The sample taken for sequencing was peripheral blood. The V gene is TRBV10-1, the J gene TRBJ2-4, with 7 nucleotides matching TRBD2. CDR3 amino acids: CASSEGGEGGGLNIQYF. In nucleotides, the CDR3 is TGCGCCAGCAGTGAGGGGGGGGAGGGTGGAGGGCTTAACATTCAGTACTTC.